This passage covers 20 T cell receptor beta chains from one sample sequenced in a study of T cell changes during pregnancy in multiple sclerosis. TCRdb's copy holds only in-frame clones and misses some; the assay was immunoSEQ multiplex PCR. The repertoire holds some 93,000 clones, with 91% as singletons. The sequences come from peripheral blood, collected after pregnancy. The receptors here all came from a female donor in good health, enrolled as a control in a pregnancy study.

Here the CDR3 DNA reads TGCGCCAGCAGCCACCGACAGGGATCGAACACCGGGGAGCTGTTTTTT. Translating it yields CASSHRQGSNTGELFF. The chain couples TRBV4-3 to TRBJ2-2; TRBD1 matches at 7 bases. This CDR3 has 16 residues. V trimming: 3 bases; J trimming: 0 bases; junction bases outside the gene matches: 4. Looked up from germline, CDR1 is LGHNA and CDR2 is YSLEER.

This chain's CDR3 is CASSEGRARETQYF. The CDR3 DNA sequence: TGTGCCAGCAGTGAGGGCAGGGCGCGGGAGACCCAGTACTTC. The chain couples TRBV6-1 to TRBJ2-5; a possible D gene is TRBD1 (5 bases). V shed 3 bases and J shed 5 bases, with 13 bases lying between them. CDR1 and CDR2 from the germline V gene are MNHNS and SASEGT. The CDR3 is 14 residues long.

The chain uses TRBV18 and TRBJ2-7; the match to TRBD1 covers 7 bases. Trimming took 2 bases from V and 2 from J; bases not matched to a gene: 3. The CDR3 is made up of 14 amino acids. Germline lookup yields CDR1 KGHSH and CDR2 LQKENI. DNA for the CDR3: TGTGCCAGCTCACCAGGGACAGTTCCCTACGAGCAGTACTTC. It yields the protein CASSPGTVPYEQYF.

This sequence joins TRBV6-5 and TRBJ1-4; 7 nucleotides match TRBD1. The CDR3 spans 14 residues. V shed 2 bases, J shed 7 bases, and the junction held 4 bases outside the gene matches. CDR1 is MNHEY, CDR2 SVGAGI, per germline. The CDR3 coding sequence is TGTGCCAGCAGTTACGGAGGGGGCGGTGAAAAACTGTTTTTT. It translates to CASSYGGGGEKLFF.

The genes are TRBV6-5 and TRBJ1-1; no clear D gene. Trimming stripped 6 bases from V and 1 base from J, with 9 bases between. The CDR3 has 13 amino acids. CDR1 is MNHEY, CDR2 SVGAGI, per germline. CDR3 nucleotide sequence: TGTGCCAGCAGAACAACCCAGAACACTGAAGCTTTCTTT. Residues: CASRTTQNTEAFF.

The chain carries TRBV19 and TRBJ2-7; D not certain. The CDR3 length is 15 residues. The V end was cut by 3 bases, the J end by 6 bases, with 18 bases between. The germline gives CDR1 LNHDA, CDR2 SQIVND (reference sequence). DNA for the CDR3: TGTGCCAGTAGTATCGAAGCAGGTCGAACTCGCGAGCAGTACTTC. Translated: CASSIEAGRTREQYF. The whole variable domain, filled in from reference TRBV19 and TRBJ2-7, reads DGGITQSPKYLFRKEGQNVTLSCEQNLNHDAMYWYRQDPGQGLRLIYYSQIVNDFQKGDIAEGYSVSREKKESFPLTVTSAQKNPTAFYLCASSIEAGRTREQYFGPGTRLTVT.

The gene calls are TRBV7-8 and TRBJ2-1; TRBD2 agrees at 12 bases. Germline trimming cut 4 bases from V and 15 bases from J; bases unmatched to any gene: 4. The CDR3 is 12 residues long. Per germline, CDR1 SGHVS and CDR2 FQNEAQ. CDR3 sequence (DNA): TGTGCCAGCAGCTCTAGCGGGGGGGCTGGGTTCTTC. Translation: CASSSSGGAGFF.

The genes are TRBV6-1 and TRBJ2-3; D is uncertain. Germline V gene lookup returns CDR1 MNHNS and CDR2 SASEGT. V lost 7 bases and J lost 2, with 4 bases in between. This CDR3 is 11 amino acids long. CDR3 residues: CASMATDTQYF. CDR3 DNA: TGTGCCAGCATGGCCACAGATACGCAGTATTTT.

On this clone: Other DNA sequences within the sample encode an identical CDR3. This chain uses TRBV7-2 with TRBJ2-1, with a possible D match to TRBD2 (7 bases). Trimming shortened V by 1 base and J by 4 bases, and 14 bases separated the two germline ends. Germline V CDR1 and CDR2: SGHTA, FQGNSA. The CDR3 runs 16 residues. The CDR3 reads CASSLGGGGPYNEQFF. CDR3 nucleotide sequence: TGTGCCAGCAGCTTAGGTGGGGGGGGGCCTTACAATGAGCAGTTCTTC.

The gene calls are TRBV6-1 and TRBJ1-2, with 10 nucleotides matching TRBD1. The CDR3 length is 15 residues. Germline loops: CDR1 MNHNS, CDR2 SASEGT. Unmatched junction bases numbered 11, after V lost 5 bases and J lost 8 bases. Here the CDR3 reads CASSNTLGQGSGYTF. CDR3 DNA: TGTGCCAGCAGTAATACCTTGGGACAGGGGTCAGGCTACACCTTC.

V and J are TRBV7-3 and TRBJ1-1, with D uncertain. CDR3 length: 13 residues. CDR1 is SGHTA, CDR2 FQGTGA, per germline. The V end was cut by 3 bases, the J end by 1 base, with 6 bases between. The CDR3 DNA follows: TGTGCCAGCAGCTTTAACACGAACACTGAAGCTTTCTTT. This sequence encodes CASSFNTNTEAFF. Complete variable domain (other parts from reference TRBV7-3 and TRBJ1-1): GAGVSQTPSNKVTEKGKYVELRCDPISGHTALYWYRQSLGQGPEFLIYFQGTGAADDSGLPNDRFFAVRPEGSVSTLKIQRTERGDSAVYLCASSFNTNTEAFFGQGTRLTVV.

The V call is TRBV25-1, the J call TRBJ2-5; 7 bases are shared with TRBD2. The ends lost 6 bases at V and 4 bases at J; junction bases unmatched: 11. The V gene's germline CDR1 is MGHDK and CDR2 SYGVNS. The CDR3 runs to 15 residues. The chain's CDR3 is CASRGDYRIGETQYF. The CDR3 nucleotides read TGTGCCAGCAGGGGGGACTACCGTATTGGAGAGACCCAGTACTTC.

This chain connects TRBV19 to TRBJ2-1; 7 nucleotides align to TRBD2. The CDR3 is 14 amino acids. The trim removed 5 bases at V and 7 bases at J, leaving 8 bases unmatched. Looked up from germline, CDR1 is LNHDA and CDR2 is SQIVND (reference sequence). The CDR3, as DNA: TGTGCCAGTAGTGGATACCGGGACTATAATGAGCAGTTCTTC. Residues: CASSGYRDYNEQFF.

As DNA, the CDR3 is TGTGCCACCACCCGGAAGGGGAATAGACGTGGCTACACCTTC. Its translation: CATTRKGNRRGYTF. The V call is TRBV2, the J call TRBJ1-2, with D possibly being TRBD1 (5 bases). The CDR3 runs to 14 residues. Trimming shortened V by 10 bases and J by 7 bases, and 22 bases separated the two germline ends. Germline V gene data show CDR1 as SNHLY and CDR2 as FYNNEI. Complete variable domain (other parts from reference TRBV2 and TRBJ1-2): EPEVTQTPSHQVTQMGQEVILRCVPISNHLYFYWYRQILGQKVEFLVSFYNNEISEKSEIFDDQFSVERPDGSNFTLKIRSTKLEDSAMYFCATTRKGNRRGYTFGSGTRLTVV.

The CDR3 protein is CASSERIASYNEQFF. The CDR3 region has the DNA TGTGCCAGCAGCGAGAGGATAGCCTCCTACAATGAGCAGTTCTTC. The J gene is TRBJ2-1, the V gene TRBV7-6; D is uncertain. CDR1 SGHVS and CDR2 FNYEAQ come from the germline V gene. This CDR3 comprises 15 residues. V dropped 5 bases and J dropped 0 bases, with 11 bases sitting between them.

In its sample, this clone was seen a few times. V and J are TRBV19 and TRBJ1-5; weak D call: TRBD1 (5 bases). The CDR3 is made up of 14 amino acids. With 3 bases removed from V and 7 bases from J, the gap between germline ends came to 13 bases. The V gene's germline CDR1 is LNHDA and CDR2 SQIVND (reference sequence). CDR3 in amino acids: CASSMGQGWQPQHF. CDR3 in DNA: TGTGCCAGTAGTATGGGGCAGGGTTGGCAGCCCCAGCATTTT.

The chain links TRBV4-3 to TRBJ2-5; TRBD2 is a possible D gene (5 bases). The CDR3 loop spans 14 amino acids. V gave up 0 bases and J gave up 5 bases, with 10 bases separating them. Germline CDR1 and CDR2: LGHNA and YSLEER. Here the CDR3 reads CASSQEGAPETQYF. CDR3 bases: TGCGCCAGCAGCCAAGAGGGAGCCCCGGAGACCCAGTACTTC.

This sequence joins TRBV7-2 and TRBJ2-7; TRBD2 is a possible D gene (6 bases). This CDR3 comprises 14 residues. Germline V CDR1 and CDR2: SGHTA, FQGNSA. Trimming shortened V by 5 bases and J by 4 bases, and 15 bases separated the two germline ends. CDR3 coding DNA: TGTGCCAGCAGCCCTAGGGGCGGGGTTTACGAGCAGTACTTC. Protein sequence: CASSPRGGVYEQYF.

The V gene is TRBV13, the J gene TRBJ2-7, with 7 bases lining up with TRBD1. Unmatched junction bases numbered 2, after V lost 5 bases and J lost 1 base. This CDR3 is built from 13 residues. From germline, CDR1 is PRHDT and CDR2 FYEKMQ (reference sequence). CDR3: CASSPTGSYEQYF. The CDR3 DNA reads as TGTGCCAGCAGCCCGACAGGGTCCTACGAGCAGTACTTC.

The gene calls are TRBV5-1 and TRBJ2-1, with a weak D call TRBD1 (5 bases). The CDR3 sequence is 15 residues long. Germline loops: CDR1 SGHRS, CDR2 YFSETQ. The ends were cut back, 4 bases at V and 5 bases at J, with 16 bases in the middle. The DNA for the CDR3 is TGCGCCAGCAGCGACCTTGGGGCCCCAAACAATGAGCAGTTCTTC. Its protein is CASSDLGAPNNEQFF.